The 18 T cell receptor beta chains presented below share a single source sample, sequenced in a study of T-cell memory formation after mild COVID-19. TCRdb redid the calling of the 5' RACE reads with MiXCR, one entry per CDR3 protein. The sample includes some 15,000 distinct CDR3 sequences, roughly 20% of them seen just once. Sequences were obtained from PBMCs or a T cell subset sorted from them (not recorded which). The source is an adult woman who had mild COVID-19 (a few samples of this study predate the infection). Cell type and time point are not known.

The V and J genes are TRBV5-6 and TRBJ2-1; tentative D call: TRBD1 (6 bases). The V gene lost 0 bases and the J gene lost 4 bases, with 8 bases spanning the gap. The CDR3 sequence is 14 residues long. Germline V lookup: CDR1 SGHDT, CDR2 YYEEEE. DNA of the CDR3: TGTGCCAGCAGCTTGGCAGGGGTATACAATGAGCAGTTCTTC. Translating gives CASSLAGVYNEQFF. The full variable domain, completed using reference TRBV5-6 and TRBJ2-1, is DAGVTQSPTHLIKTRGQQVTLRCSPKSGHDTVSWYQQALGQGPQFIFQYYEEEERQRGNFPDRFSGHQFPNYSSELNVNALLLGDSALYLCASSLAGVYNEQFFGPGTRLTVL.

The J gene is TRBJ1-1, the V gene TRBV12-3 or TRBV12-4; 9 nucleotides agree with TRBD1. The V gene end was trimmed by 6 bases and the J gene end by 0 bases; junction bases not matched to a gene: 17. CDR3 size: 19 residues. In nucleotides, the CDR3 is TGTGCCAGCAGCCCCGGGGTGTCCGGGACAGGGCCCATGAACACTGAAGCTTTCTTT. This translates into CASSPGVSGTGPMNTEAFF.

In this sample, this clonotype turned up many times. The J gene is TRBJ1-2, the V gene TRBV30; possibly TRBD1 for D (6 bases). Germline CDR1 and CDR2: GTSNPN and SVGIG (reference sequence). This CDR3 region has 12 residues. V was pared by 3 bases and J by 4 bases, with 9 bases between. The CDR3 protein is CAWSKTGYGYTF. Here the CDR3 DNA reads TGTGCCTGGAGCAAGACAGGCTATGGCTACACCTTC.

This clonotype was observed many times. The genes are TRBV5-6 and TRBJ2-1; D gene ambiguous. V gave up 0 bases and J gave up 2 bases, with 9 bases separating them. Germline CDR1 is SGHDT and CDR2 is YYEEEE. This CDR3 spans 15 amino acids. The CDR3 DNA sequence: TGTGCCAGCAGCTTGGTCGGTCGCACCTACAATGAGCAGTTCTTC. Translation gives CASSLVGRTYNEQFF.

This clonotype has just a few counts. The junction shows a germline mismatch at one end, possibly a read error. The chain employs TRBV19 and TRBJ2-7, with 12 bases lining up with TRBD2. CDR1 and CDR2 (germline): LNHDA, SQIVND (reference sequence). The CDR3 length is 15 residues. The CDR3 region has the DNA TGTGCCAGTAGTGTAGAGACTAGCGGGAGCTACGAGCAGTACTTC. Translating gives CASSVETSGSYEQYF.

This clonotype was found many times. The chain combines TRBV5-1 with TRBJ2-7; 10 nucleotides align to TRBD1. This CDR3 is 15 amino acids long. Germline V gene lookup returns CDR1 SGHRS and CDR2 YFSETQ. V was clipped by 4 bases and J by 3 bases; unmatched bases: 7. CDR3 coding DNA: TGCGCCAGCAGCGCACCGGGACAGGGGAACTACGAGCAGTACTTC. It yields the protein CASSAPGQGNYEQYF.

This clonotype was recorded at least ten times. The rearrangement links TRBV5-1 to TRBJ2-7, with TRBD1 matching 8 bases. The CDR3 contains 15 residues. Germline trimming cut 4 bases from V and 4 bases from J; bases unmatched to any gene: 10. CDR1 and CDR2 (germline): SGHRS, YFSETQ. The CDR3 DNA is TGCGCCAGCAGCCGAGAGGCAGGGGGCTTATACGAGCAGTACTTC. Translation: CASSREAGGLYEQYF.

The V gene is TRBV4-3, the J gene TRBJ1-1; 8 nucleotides match TRBD1. Germline CDR1 and CDR2: LGHNA and YSLEER. After removal of 3 bases from V and 2 bases from J, the junction contained 8 bases not matched to a gene. CDR3 length equals 16 residues. In DNA form, the CDR3 reads TGCGCCAGCAGCCACGGACTGACAGGGGCTAACACTGAAGCTTTCTTT. Protein product: CASSHGLTGANTEAFF.

This clonotype was observed at least ten times. The rearrangement uses TRBV5-5 and TRBJ2-5; the D is unclear. Germline V gives CDR1 SGHKS, CDR2 YYEKEE (reference sequence). V was cut by 2 bases and J by 4 bases, with 9 bases left in between. CDR3 length: 13 amino acids. In DNA, the CDR3 is TGTGCCAGCAGCTTTGCCGGGTCAGAGACCCAGTACTTC. Translating gives CASSFAGSETQYF.

This clonotype was counted at least ten times. V gene TRBV7-2 combines with J gene TRBJ2-1; D call uncertain. Looked up from germline, CDR1 is SGHTA and CDR2 is FQGNSA. V was clipped by 1 base and J by 0 bases, with 10 bases between them. The CDR3 runs to 16 residues. CDR3 coding DNA: TGTGCCAGCAGCTTAGTAGAACTGAACTCCTACAATGAGCAGTTCTTC. This gives the protein CASSLVELNSYNEQFF. Full variable domain (remainder filled in from reference TRBV7-2 and TRBJ2-1): GAGVSQSPSNKVTEKGKDVELRCDPISGHTALYWYRQSLGQGLEFLIYFQGNSAPDKSGLPSDRFSAERTGGSVSTLTIQRTQQEDSAVYLCASSLVELNSYNEQFFGPGTRLTVL.

This chain joins TRBV30 and TRBJ2-4; either TRBD1 or TRBD2 may supply D (5 bases each). CDR3 length: 14 amino acids. Trimming cost V 0 bases and J 7 bases, with 13 bases left between them. Per germline, CDR1 GTSNPN and CDR2 SVGIG (reference sequence). The CDR3 sequence: CAWSVREGRNIQYF. For the CDR3, the DNA is TGTGCCTGGAGTGTAAGAGAGGGGCGGAACATTCAGTACTTC.

This clonotype was counted ten times or more. The J gene is TRBJ1-1, the V gene TRBV4-3, with a tentative D call TRBD1 (6 bases). Trimming left V 4 bases short and J 4 bases short, with 19 bases between. The CDR3 has 16 residues. The germline V gene encodes CDR1 LGHNA and CDR2 YSLEER. DNA of the CDR3: TGCGCCAGCAGCCCCGATATGGGGGCTCGGGGCACTGAAGCTTTCTTT. It codes for CASSPDMGARGTEAFF.

V is TRBV6-5 and J is TRBJ2-7, with D possibly being TRBD1 (5 bases). The length of the CDR3 is 14 residues. Germline CDR1 MNHEY, CDR2 SVGAGI. V was cut by 0 bases and J by 5 bases, with 11 bases left in between. In nucleotides, the CDR3 is TGTGCCAGCAGTTACTCAGGGGCGCCGGACGAGCAGTACTTC. Translated, it gives CASSYSGAPDEQYF.

The sample holds many counts of this clonotype. The J gene is TRBJ1-5, the V gene TRBV6-6, with D possibly matching TRBD1 (6 bases). Trimming pared 3 bases from V and 9 bases from J, leaving 9 bases between. CDR1 MNHNY and CDR2 SVGAGI come from the germline V gene (reference sequence). The CDR3 has 12 amino acids. DNA of the CDR3: TGTGCCAGCAGTTATCTAGGGGGGCCCCAGCATTTT. This sequence encodes CASSYLGGPQHF.

The V and J genes are TRBV5-1 and TRBJ2-2; D is possibly TRBD1 or TRBD2 (5 bases each). V was shortened by 3 bases and J by 5 bases, with 14 bases between the two germline ends. From germline, CDR1 is SGHRS and CDR2 YFSETQ. CDR3 size: 15 residues. The DNA for the CDR3 is TGCGCCAGCAGCTCGAATACAGGCGGGACCGGGGAGCTGTTTTTT. It encodes CASSSNTGGTGELFF.

The table lists this clonotype with many counts. The chain has TRBV11-1 and TRBJ2-3; D is unclear. Germline CDR1 and CDR2: SGHAT and FQDESV (reference sequence). Trimming removed 5 bases at V and 2 bases at J, with 8 bases between. The CDR3 is 13 residues long. The CDR3 reads CASSPPSTDTQYF. The CDR3 bases are TGTGCCAGCAGCCCCCCCTCCACAGATACGCAGTATTTT.

The chain uses TRBV7-6 and TRBJ2-7, with 7 nucleotides matching TRBD2. J was trimmed by 2 bases and V by 4 bases; bases with no gene match: 5. The CDR3 consists of 14 residues. CDR1 is SGHVS, CDR2 FNYEAQ, per germline. For the CDR3, the DNA is TGTGCCAGCAGCTCCACAGCGGGGACCTACGAGCAGTACTTC. Translating gives CASSSTAGTYEQYF.

In this sample, this clonotype turned up many times. This sequence joins TRBV15 and TRBJ1-2; the D gene is possibly TRBD1 (5 bases). CDR1 and CDR2 (germline): LNHNV, YYDKDF (reference sequence). The CDR3 sequence is 13 residues long. V dropped 1 base and J dropped 4 bases, with 7 bases sitting between them. The CDR3 region is CATSRGGFYGYTF. The CDR3, as DNA: TGTGCCACCAGCAGAGGGGGGTTCTATGGCTACACCTTC.